The sequence of this T cell receptor beta chain was determined in a study of cytomegalovirus exposure and HLA in healthy donors. Study in general: From HLA-typed donors, an early data release held some 80 million unique TCRs. Among the 300 to 500 genotyped donors, approximately 81% were placed in the Caucasian-associated ancestry cluster.

PCR amplification relied on 60 Vbeta primers (plus 13 Jbeta primers). Here immunoSEQ multiplex PCR was the method, and the copy in TCRdb shows in-frame clones only, minus some. The sample records 80,000 to 95,000 clones, 70% to 75% being singletons. For this clone: Its cognate antigen is unknown.

Study-wide results and caveats: Prediction of most subjects' HLA-A and HLA-B alleles by TCR beta sequences was reportedly accurate. Later analysis demonstrated an association between a missense DCLRE1C variant and TCR beta V- and J-gene trimming.

This CDR3 spans 14 amino acids. Germline CDR1 LNHDA, CDR2 SQIVND (reference sequence). The V end was cut by 11 bases, the J end by 5 bases, with 20 bases between. The sequence came from a woman between 18 and 30 years old in good health and CMV-seropositive. The sequenced sample consisted of PBMCs. V and J are TRBV19 and TRBJ2-3, with TRBD1 as a possible D gene (6 bases). Here the CDR3 DNA reads TGTGCCGCGAGAAGTGCAGGGGTCTTAGATACGCAGTATTTT. Translating it yields CAARSAGVLDTQYF.